This T cell receptor (beta chain) was observed in a study of cytomegalovirus exposure and HLA in healthy donors. Whole-study context: There were 350 to 400 genotyped donors. Of these, 81% fell in the genetic ancestry cluster associated with self-reported Caucasian donors.

PCR used 60 Vbeta primers and 13 Jbeta primers. The data were produced by immunoSEQ multiplex PCR, yet TCRdb's version contains in-frame clones alone and is incomplete. The repertoire has 150,000 to 200,000 clones, around 87% of them found once; the top ten carry roughly 1.9%. Concerning this clone: Its antigen is currently unknown.

The CDR3 length is 14 residues. In germline, CDR1 is SGHTA, CDR2 FQGNSA. V shed 5 bases, J shed 2 bases, and the junction held 6 bases outside the gene matches. Findings and caveats of the study: When analyzed later, a missense DCLRE1C variant was found to be linked to TCR beta V- and J-gene trimming. In an earlier analysis, most TCR beta V segments were productive about 87% or about 30% of the time.

J is TRBJ2-7 and V is TRBV7-2; 7 positions match TRBD2. This clonotype originated in a woman aged 18-29 years in good health and CMV-seronegative. Sequencing used PBMCs. This CDR3 is CASSPRTRAYEQYF. CDR3 DNA: TGTGCCAGCAGCCCTCGGACTAGAGCCTACGAGCAGTACTTC.